The 27 T cell receptor beta chains in this list originate from one sample, sequenced in a study of blood T cell repertoires in COVID-19. TCRdb's copy holds only in-frame clones and misses some; the assay was immunoSEQ multiplex PCR. The table lists some 60,000 clones, about 75% of them singletons. Sequenced sample: peripheral blood. These receptors all come from a human donor in a cohort sampled during active COVID-19.

This chain uses TRBV27 with TRBJ2-7; 7 bases fit TRBD1. Germline V gives CDR1 MNHEY, CDR2 SMNVEV (reference sequence). This CDR3 region has 21 residues. Trimming at V came to 0 bases and at J to 5 bases, leaving 25 bases not matched to a gene. The CDR3 protein is CASSLSGRGDRLTPNLNEQYF. CDR3 in DNA: TGTGCCAGCAGTTTATCAGGTCGAGGGGACAGACTTACCCCCAATTTGAACGAGCAGTACTTC.

The chain combines TRBV19 with TRBJ1-2, with D perhaps matching TRBD1 (5 bases). Germline V CDR1 and CDR2: LNHDA, SQIVND (reference sequence). The length of the CDR3 is 13 residues. Trimming stripped 4 bases from V and 4 bases from J, with 10 bases between. The CDR3 DNA follows: TGTGCCAGTAGTAAGGGACTCTCCTATGGCTACACCTTC. Translating it yields CASSKGLSYGYTF.

The rearrangement joins TRBV2 to TRBJ2-5; D perhaps matches TRBD1 (5 bases). Trimming cost V 6 bases and J 2 bases, with 7 bases left between them. Germline V lookup: CDR1 SNHLY, CDR2 FYNNEI. CDR3 length: 12 amino acids. The CDR3 DNA reads as TGTGCCAGCAGAGGGGAACAAGAGACCCAGTACTTC. It codes for CASRGEQETQYF.

The chain joins TRBV6-2 or TRBV6-3 to TRBJ2-1; tentative D call: TRBD1 (6 bases). Between the trimmed V and J ends, which lost 5 bases and 3 bases, there was a span of 20 bases. Germline assignment: CDR1 MNHEY and CDR2 SVGEGT. The CDR3 totals 17 residues. The CDR3 here is CASSRGLAGDFYNEQFF. The CDR3 bases are TGTGCCAGCAGTAGGGGGTTGGCAGGGGATTTCTACAATGAGCAGTTCTTC.

In nucleotides, the CDR3 is TGTGCCAGCAGGCCTCCCGCCGGGACATATTATGGCTACACCTTC. Protein product: CASRPPAGTYYGYTF. The V gene is TRBV2, the J gene TRBJ1-2; tentatively, D is TRBD1 (6 bases). The CDR3 totals 15 residues. From germline, CDR1 is SNHLY and CDR2 FYNNEI. Between the trimmed V and J ends, which lost 6 bases and 5 bases, there was a span of 19 bases.

The V and J genes are TRBV7-9 and TRBJ2-7; TRBD1 matches 11 bases. J was trimmed by 5 bases and V by 0 bases; bases with no gene match: 6. Germline CDR1 and CDR2: SEHNR and FQNEAQ (reference sequence). CDR3 size: 16 residues. This CDR3 is CASSLASGTGGHEQYF. Here the CDR3 DNA reads TGTGCCAGCAGCTTAGCTTCCGGGACAGGGGGTCACGAGCAGTACTTC.

The V and J genes are TRBV6-5 and TRBJ2-2; 12 bases match TRBD1. The CDR3 loop spans 16 amino acids. CDR1 and CDR2 (germline): MNHEY, SVGAGI. The trim removed 4 bases at V and 5 bases at J, leaving 5 bases unmatched. For the CDR3, the DNA is TGTGCCAGCAGTTTACCGGGACAGGGGGCGACCGGGGAGCTGTTTTTT. It yields the protein CASSLPGQGATGELFF.

V is TRBV5-5 and J is TRBJ2-5; possible D gene TRBD2, 6 bases. V lost 4 bases, J lost 3 bases, and 10 bases lay in between. CDR1 and CDR2 (germline): SGHKS, YYEKEE (reference sequence). The CDR3 covers 13 residues. CDR3 nucleotide sequence: TGTGCCAGCAGCCTGGGACTGGAAGAGACCCAGTACTTC. Protein: CASSLGLEETQYF.

The chain uses TRBV20-1 and TRBJ1-5; TRBD1 might be the D (5 bases). CDR1 and CDR2 (germline): DFQATT, SNEGSKA (reference sequence). Trimming stripped 3 bases from V and 7 bases from J, with 13 bases between. CDR3 length equals 13 residues. This CDR3 reads CSASNGGLQPQHF. In DNA, the CDR3 is TGCAGTGCTAGTAACGGGGGTTTACAGCCCCAGCATTTT.

This chain links TRBV6-1 with TRBJ2-7; 8 nucleotides match TRBD1. V was clipped by 1 base and J by 12 bases; unmatched bases: 8. The germline CDR1 and CDR2 sequences are MNHNS and SASEGT. The CDR3 loop spans 13 amino acids. Here the CDR3 reads CASSEVTGGRRYF. CDR3 DNA sequence: TGTGCCAGCAGTGAAGTCACAGGGGGGCGACGGTACTTC.

V and J are TRBV28 and TRBJ1-2; 8 bases fit TRBD1. Germline values: CDR1 MDHEN, CDR2 SYDVKM. The CDR3 is 14 residues long. V was clipped by 4 bases and J by 6 bases; unmatched bases: 7. CDR3 region: CASSYSDRGNGYTF. For the CDR3, the DNA is TGTGCCAGCAGTTACTCTGACAGGGGAAATGGCTACACCTTC.

The V gene is TRBV6-2 or TRBV6-3, the J gene TRBJ1-5; no definite D call. With 6 bases removed from V and 4 bases from J, the gap between germline ends came to 13 bases. This CDR3 has 14 residues. Germline-derived CDR1 and CDR2 are MNHEY and SVGEGT. CDR3 in amino acids: CASSHPRPNQPQHF. CDR3 DNA sequence: TGTGCCAGCAGCCACCCTAGGCCAAATCAGCCCCAGCATTTT.

The rearrangement uses TRBV7-3 and TRBJ2-1; D gene unclear. This CDR3 contains 12 residues. V was trimmed by 5 bases and J by 10 bases, leaving 12 bases between them. Germline lookup yields CDR1 SGHTA and CDR2 FQGTGA. This CDR3 reads CASSPEVGEQFF. The CDR3 coding sequence is TGTGCCAGCAGCCCAGAAGTTGGCGAGCAGTTCTTC.

The chain employs TRBV6-5 and TRBJ2-7; no definite D call. V lost 10 bases, J lost 3 bases, and 13 bases lay in between. Germline CDR1 and CDR2: MNHEY and SVGAGI. This CDR3 has 12 residues. The CDR3 is CATKVNYYEQYF. In DNA, the CDR3 is TGTGCCACTAAGGTGAACTACTACGAGCAGTACTTC.

The chain links TRBV9 to TRBJ2-2; TRBD1 matches 7 bases. The J segment lost 0 bases and the V segment lost 3 bases, leaving 2 bases of the junction unmatched. This CDR3 is built from 15 residues. Germline values: CDR1 SGDLS, CDR2 YYNGEE. CDR3 amino acids: CASSAQGANTGELFF. In nucleotides, the CDR3 is TGTGCCAGCAGCGCTCAGGGGGCGAACACCGGGGAGCTGTTTTTT.

This clone was counted only a few times. The J gene is TRBJ2-2, the V gene TRBV5-5, with TRBD1 matching 8 bases. This CDR3 spans 15 amino acids. CDR1 is SGHKS and CDR2 is YYEKEE in the germline V gene (reference sequence). Trimming removed 4 bases from V and 6 bases from J; junction bases left unmatched: 8. CDR3 in amino acids: CASSTRTGRAGELFF. CDR3 coding DNA: TGTGCCAGCAGCACCCGGACAGGGCGCGCCGGGGAGCTGTTTTTT.

The chain is built from TRBV2 and TRBJ2-3, with 8 bases that match TRBD1. V lost 2 bases, J lost 7 bases, and 11 bases stayed unmatched. CDR3 size: 16 residues. The V gene's germline CDR1 is SNHLY and CDR2 FYNNEI. CDR3 residues: CASSETGTGSHNTQYF. The CDR3 DNA reads as TGTGCCAGCAGTGAAACGGGGACAGGATCCCATAATACGCAGTATTTT.

The rearrangement links TRBV9 to TRBJ2-5, with D maybe TRBD2 (6 bases). This CDR3 spans 16 amino acids. CDR1 is SGDLS and CDR2 is YYNGEE in the germline V gene. V was cut by 3 bases and J by 1 base, with 16 bases left in between. In nucleotides, the CDR3 is TGTGCCAGCAGCGCCCACCCTAGCGCCCTCCAAGAGACCCAGTACTTC. Residues: CASSAHPSALQETQYF. The entire variable domain, with the rest obtained from reference TRBV9 and TRBJ2-5, is as follows: DSGVTQTPKHLITATGQRVTLRCSPRSGDLSVYWYQQSLDQGLQFLIQYYNGEERAKGNILERFSAQQFPDLHSELNLSSLELGDSALYFCASSAHPSALQETQYFGPGTRLLVL.

The chain recombines TRBV2 with TRBJ2-1, with 9 bases that match TRBD2. Unmatched junction bases numbered 3, after V lost 4 bases and J lost 2 bases. The CDR3 covers 15 residues. Germline loops: CDR1 SNHLY, CDR2 FYNNEI. CDR3 sequence (DNA): TGTGCCAGCAGTGGAGCGGGAGGCCCCTACAATGAGCAGTTCTTC. This translates into CASSGAGGPYNEQFF.

This clone was found once. The chain has TRBV7-9 and TRBJ2-5; D not certain. Trimming shortened V by 2 bases and J by 2 bases, and 12 bases separated the two germline ends. The CDR3 has 15 residues. The germline CDR1 and CDR2 sequences are SEHNR and FQNEAQ (reference sequence). CDR3 loop: CASSLTNVAQETQYF. In DNA, the CDR3 is TGTGCCAGCAGCTTAACAAACGTCGCTCAAGAGACCCAGTACTTC.

The chain uses TRBV30 and TRBJ1-3; 7 bases map to TRBD1. Germline V gives CDR1 GTSNPN, CDR2 SVGIG (reference sequence). V lost 6 bases to trimming and J lost 7 bases; unmatched junction nucleotides: 9. The CDR3 totals 13 residues. This chain's CDR3 is CACDRANPNTIYF. CDR3 sequence (DNA): TGTGCCTGCGACAGGGCTAATCCGAACACCATATATTTT. The full variable domain, its missing parts supplied by reference TRBV30 and TRBJ1-3, is SQTIHQWPATLVQPVGSPLSLECTVEGTSNPNLYWYRQAAGRGLQLLFYSVGIGQISSEVPQNLSASRPQDRQFILSSKKLLLSDSGFYLCACDRANPNTIYFGEGSWLTVV.

The chain has TRBV28 and TRBJ1-3; 7 positions match TRBD1. Trimming removed 6 bases from V and 4 bases from J; junction bases left unmatched: 6. The CDR3 is 14 residues long. Germline V gene lookup returns CDR1 MDHEN and CDR2 SYDVKM. In DNA, the CDR3 is TGTGCCAGCAGGATGACAGGGTACGGAAACACCATATATTTT. This sequence encodes CASRMTGYGNTIYF.

This clone was observed a few times. V and J are TRBV7-8 and TRBJ1-4; TRBD1 might be the D (6 bases). The CDR3 is 14 amino acids. The ends were cut back, 2 bases at V and 7 bases at J, with 11 bases in the middle. Per germline, CDR1 SGHVS and CDR2 FQNEAQ. The CDR3 DNA is TGTGCCAGCAGCTTAAGGGGGTCCGGTGAAAAACTGTTTTTT. As protein: CASSLRGSGEKLFF.

This chain links TRBV14 with TRBJ1-2; the D gene is possibly TRBD1 (6 bases). Germline CDR1 is SGHDN and CDR2 is FVKESK. The CDR3 covers 14 residues. The V and J ends lost 1 base and 8 bases respectively, with 14 bases between them. CDR3 sequence: CASSQAAQGAGYTF. The CDR3 nucleotides read TGTGCCAGCAGCCAAGCCGCACAGGGTGCCGGCTACACCTTC.

This clone was seen a handful of times. The V call is TRBV12-3 or TRBV12-4, the J call TRBJ1-2; TRBD1 is a possible D gene (6 bases). Trimming cost V 3 bases and J 8 bases, with 13 bases left between them. There are 13 residues in the CDR3. Here the CDR3 DNA reads TGTGCCAGCAGTTTCGGGGGGCGATCGGGCTACACCTTC. This sequence encodes CASSFGGRSGYTF.

This clone appeared a single time. This chain uses TRBV27 with TRBJ1-2; D call uncertain. Germline V gene lookup returns CDR1 MNHEY and CDR2 SMNVEV (reference sequence). CDR3 length: 14 amino acids. Trimming pared 4 bases from V and 7 bases from J, leaving 16 bases between. CDR3 nucleotides: TGTGCCAGCAGTTCGGACCAAGGCGGGCGTGGCTACACCTTC. Protein product: CASSSDQGGRGYTF.

The J gene is TRBJ1-1, the V gene TRBV5-1; TRBD1 is a possible D gene (5 bases). Per germline, CDR1 SGHRS and CDR2 YFSETQ. The CDR3 covers 16 residues. Trimming took off 0 bases at V and 6 bases at J, with 18 bases between the two ends. DNA of the CDR3: TGCGCCAGCAGCTTGGTCGCCTCGGGGGGGAGCGCTGAAGCTTTCTTT. Its translation: CASSLVASGGSAEAFF.